This T cell receptor (beta chain) came from a study of beta chain features in type 1 diabetes. A sort by CD45RO/CCR7/CD25/CD127/CD95/CD27 yielded CD4+ naive, central memory, regulatory and stem cell-like memory cells. What was sequenced were expressed TCRB transcripts, since all of the isolated RNA had been reverse transcribed. Libraries were prepared by immunoSEQ multiplex PCR; TCRdb keeps only in-frame clonotypes and omits some of them. The table lists around 140,000 clones, roughly 10% of them singletons. Source material: central memory CD4+ T cells from blood. This receptor was obtained from a woman aged 35 to 49 in good health.

CDR3 amino acids: CASSTGPGLGGETQYF. The DNA for the CDR3 is TGTGCCAGCAGCACGGGCCCGGGACTAGGTGGAGAGACCCAGTACTTC. The chain has TRBV9 and TRBJ2-5, with 8 bases that match TRBD2. The CDR3 spans 16 residues. J lost 4 bases, V lost 4 bases, and 12 bases had no gene match. Germline V lookup: CDR1 SGDLS, CDR2 YYNGEE.